The 25 T cell receptor beta chains presented below share a single source sample, sequenced in a study of a mutant IDH1 vaccine in newly diagnosed glioma. Clones were sequenced by immunoSEQ multiplex PCR, and TCRdb holds only the in-frame ones, with some missing. The top ten hold about 0.61% of the sample, which has approximately 76,000 clones, around 90% seen once. The time point here: week 5, during vaccination. Doses of 300 ug of mutant IDH1 20-mer peptide were given with topical imiquimod. Their cognate antigens are unknown. Sequences were derived from PBMCs, sampled from a glioma patient whose treatment included an IDH1 peptide vaccine. These receptors all come from a woman aged 50 to 60 with glioma.

The chain recombines TRBV7-8 with TRBJ2-2; D is unresolved. CDR3 length: 15 residues. Between the trimmed V and J ends, which lost 6 bases and 0 bases, there was a span of 11 bases. Looked up from germline, CDR1 is SGHVS and CDR2 is FQNEAQ. CDR3 nucleotides: TGTGCCAGCAGGACGGGCCTCTCGAACACCGGGGAGCTGTTTTTT. Translating gives CASRTGLSNTGELFF.

The rearrangement joins TRBV6-6 to TRBJ2-3; D is undetermined. Trimming cost V 7 bases and J 0 bases, with 11 bases left between them. The CDR3 is made up of 14 amino acids. CDR1 is MNHNY and CDR2 is SVGAGI in the germline V gene (reference sequence). CDR3 amino acids: CASTAVDSTDTQYF. CDR3 bases: TGTGCCAGCACGGCGGTGGATAGCACAGATACGCAGTATTTT.

The rearrangement joins TRBV28 to TRBJ1-6; no firm D call. The CDR3 covers 14 residues. The germline CDR1 and CDR2 sequences are MDHEN and SYDVKM. V lost 5 bases and J 10 bases, leaving 15 bases between the germline ends. In nucleotides, the CDR3 is TGTGCCAGCAGTCTCCTCGTCGGGAGATCACCCCTCCACTTT. Translating it yields CASSLLVGRSPLHF.

V gene TRBV28 combines with J gene TRBJ1-5; 10 nucleotides align to TRBD1. This CDR3 contains 20 residues. After removal of 5 bases from V and 2 bases from J, the junction contained 18 bases not matched to a gene. Germline loops: CDR1 MDHEN, CDR2 SYDVKM. CDR3 amino acids: CASSPKRYRDRGGRNQPQHF. The CDR3 region has the DNA TGTGCCAGCAGTCCAAAAAGATACCGGGACAGGGGAGGACGCAATCAGCCCCAGCATTTT.

The chain links TRBV10-1 to TRBJ2-7; 7 bases are a match to TRBD1. The length of the CDR3 is 14 residues. The trim removed 4 bases at V and 0 bases at J, leaving 3 bases unmatched. From germline, CDR1 is WNHNN and CDR2 SYGVQD (reference sequence). The CDR3 region has the DNA TGCGCCAGCAGTGCCGGGACAGACTCCTACGAGCAGTACTTC. Protein: CASSAGTDSYEQYF.

A remark on this clone: A junction boundary mismatches the germline segment, possibly from a read error. The V and J genes are TRBV5-1 and TRBJ2-6; D possibly uses TRBD1 or TRBD2 (5 bases each). Germline-derived CDR1 and CDR2 are SGHRS and YFSETQ. This CDR3 is built from 15 residues. The CDR3 sequence: CASSLGVSGANVLTF. CDR3 in DNA: TGCGCCAGCAGTTTGGGGGTCTCTGGGGCCAACGTCCTGACTTTC.

This clone was counted a few times. Additional DNA sequences in this sample encode the identical CDR3. V is TRBV5-1 and J is TRBJ2-5; a possible D gene is TRBD2 (6 bases). The germline V gene has CDR1 SGHRS and CDR2 YFSETQ. V lost 2 bases, J lost 2 bases, and 10 bases lay in between. There are 14 residues in the CDR3. Here the CDR3 reads CASSFGGRQETQYF. CDR3 nucleotides: TGCGCCAGCAGCTTCGGGGGAAGGCAAGAGACCCAGTACTTC. The whole variable domain, remainder taken from reference TRBV5-1 and TRBJ2-5, is KAGVTQTPRYLIKTRGQQVTLSCSPISGHRSVSWYQQTPGQGLQFLFEYFSETQRNKGNFPGRFSGRQFSNSRSEMNVSTLELGDSALYLCASSFGGRQETQYFGPGTRLLVL.

This clone was seen just once. The V call is TRBV6-6, the J call TRBJ1-5, with D uncertain. This CDR3 contains 14 residues. V was cut by 1 base and J by 6 bases, with 10 bases left in between. Looked up from germline, CDR1 is MNHNY and CDR2 is SVGAGI (reference sequence). CDR3 sequence reads: CASSYLSGVQPQHF. The CDR3 DNA follows: TGTGCCAGCAGTTACTTAAGCGGGGTTCAGCCCCAGCATTTT.

This chain joins TRBV20-1 and TRBJ1-2; D ambiguous. With 3 bases removed from V and 5 bases from J, the gap between germline ends came to 7 bases. The length of the CDR3 is 11 residues. Per the germline V gene, CDR1 is DFQATT and CDR2 is SNEGSKA (reference sequence). The CDR3 loop reads CSARQGYGYTF. The DNA of the CDR3 is TGCAGTGCTAGGCAAGGTTATGGCTACACCTTC.

The V gene is TRBV4-1, the J gene TRBJ1-2, with 8 bases identical to TRBD1. With V trimmed by 2 bases and J by 2 bases, 4 bases remained unmatched. CDR1 and CDR2 from the germline V gene are MGHRA and YSYEKL. The CDR3 contains 15 residues. This CDR3 is CASSQRTGTNYGYTF. In DNA, the CDR3 is TGCGCCAGCAGCCAAAGGACAGGGACGAACTATGGCTACACCTTC.

The rearrangement links TRBV7-2 to TRBJ1-5; TRBD1 matches 7 bases. The ends lost 4 bases at V and 2 bases at J; junction bases unmatched: 11. The CDR3 is 17 residues long. Germline CDR1 reads SGHTA; CDR2 reads FQGNSA. The CDR3 region is CASSSTYRGIGNQPQHF. The CDR3 DNA reads as TGTGCCAGCAGCTCCACATACAGGGGTATCGGCAATCAGCCCCAGCATTTT.

The chain combines TRBV6-4 with TRBJ1-1, with TRBD1 as a possible D gene (5 bases). Trimming removed 6 bases from V and 5 bases from J, with 16 bases in between. This CDR3 region has 14 residues. Per germline, CDR1 MRHNA and CDR2 SNTAGT. The CDR3 DNA reads TGTGCCAGCAGATCGGGACGGGAAAGTACTGAAGCTTTCTTT. This encodes CASRSGRESTEAFF.

This clone has just one count. This sequence joins TRBV27 and TRBJ2-1; D is perhaps TRBD1 (6 bases). Germline loops: CDR1 MNHEY, CDR2 SMNVEV (reference sequence). Trimming removed 2 bases at V and 0 bases at J, with 8 bases between. This CDR3 is built from 15 residues. In nucleotides, the CDR3 is TGTGCCAGCAGTTTAGGGGGCAACTCCTACAATGAGCAGTTCTTC. It translates to CASSLGGNSYNEQFF.

This chain connects TRBV5-1 to TRBJ2-1, with 13 bases that match TRBD2. V gave up 0 bases and J gave up 3 bases; unmatched junction bases: 3. Looked up from germline, CDR1 is SGHRS and CDR2 is YFSETQ. This CDR3 is 17 amino acids long. CDR3 in DNA: TGCGCCAGCAGCTTGGGACTAGCGGGAGGTCTCTACAATGAGCAGTTCTTC. The encoded protein is CASSLGLAGGLYNEQFF.

The rearrangement joins TRBV19 to TRBJ2-7, with 7 positions matching TRBD1. CDR1 and CDR2 (germline): LNHDA, SQIVND (reference sequence). The CDR3 has 15 amino acids. With 1 base clipped from V and 0 bases from J, the junction kept 3 bases outside the gene matches. For the CDR3, the DNA is TGTGCCAGTAGTATAGGGACAGGCAGCTCCTACGAGCAGTACTTC. Protein: CASSIGTGSSYEQYF.

Comments on this clone: One end of the junction does not line up with germline, which may come from a read error. V and J are TRBV5-6 and TRBJ1-3, with no clear D. Germline V gives CDR1 SGHDT, CDR2 YYEEEE. The CDR3 has 14 residues. CDR3 sequence (DNA): TGTGCCAGCAGTTTGGGGAACGTAGGAAACACCATATATTTT. It codes for CASSLGNVGNTIYF.

This chain joins TRBV27 and TRBJ2-7; D ambiguous. The CDR3 length is 12 residues. Germline CDR1 reads MNHEY; CDR2 reads SMNVEV (reference sequence). With 3 bases removed from V and 7 bases from J, the gap between germline ends came to 10 bases. CDR3 coding DNA: TGTGCCAGCAGTTTGCCGGGTAGGGAGCAGTACTTC. Its translation is CASSLPGREQYF.

The V gene is TRBV11-3, the J gene TRBJ2-5, with D perhaps TRBD2 (5 bases). Germline loops: CDR1 SGHNT, CDR2 YENEEA. Between the trimmed V and J ends, which lost 5 bases and 2 bases, there was a span of 12 bases. CDR3 length: 14 residues. The CDR3 loop reads CASSPPGGQETQYF. The CDR3 nucleotides read TGTGCCAGCAGCCCCCCCGGAGGTCAAGAGACCCAGTACTTC.

This rearrangement joins TRBV5-6 to TRBJ1-1, with a tentative D call TRBD1 (5 bases). CDR3 length: 16 residues. CDR1 and CDR2 (germline): SGHDT, YYEEEE. Trimming left V 1 base short and J 5 bases short, with 18 bases between. The CDR3, as DNA: TGTGCCAGCAGCTTGCCGGGGACTCCCCGCGGGACTGAAGCTTTCTTT. This sequence encodes CASSLPGTPRGTEAFF.

The chain combines TRBV19 with TRBJ2-1; no reliable D call. Germline V gives CDR1 LNHDA, CDR2 SQIVND (reference sequence). There are 13 residues in the CDR3. V was trimmed by 4 bases and J by 5 bases, leaving 9 bases between them. In nucleotides, the CDR3 is TGTGCCAGTAGTAGGAACAGAGACAATGAGCAGTTCTTC. This gives the protein CASSRNRDNEQFF.

The chain links TRBV27 to TRBJ2-7, with D unresolved. Germline V gene sequence: CDR1 MNHEY, CDR2 SMNVEV (reference sequence). Trimming took 5 bases from V and 3 from J, leaving 5 bases between them. The CDR3 covers 11 residues. DNA of the CDR3: TGTGCCAGCAGTATATACTACGAGCAGTACTTC. Protein product: CASSIYYEQYF.

This chain joins TRBV27 and TRBJ2-7, with 10 bases fitting TRBD1. Per germline, CDR1 MNHEY and CDR2 SMNVEV (reference sequence). V lost 5 bases, J lost 8 bases, and 12 bases stayed unmatched. This CDR3 region has 15 residues. This CDR3 reads CASSVRDRGSTKQYF. The CDR3 bases are TGTGCCAGCAGTGTCCGGGACAGGGGATCTACGAAGCAGTACTTC.

The chain couples TRBV30 to TRBJ1-1, with a possible D match to TRBD1 (5 bases). Germline-derived CDR1 and CDR2 are GTSNPN and SVGIG (reference sequence). V gave up 2 bases and J gave up 7 bases, with 17 bases separating them. CDR3 length: 14 residues. As DNA, the CDR3 is TGTGCCTGGAGTCAACCCGACAGAACGAGTGAAGCTTTCTTT. Translation gives CAWSQPDRTSEAFF.

The chain has TRBV2 and TRBJ2-3; tentatively, D is TRBD1 or TRBD2 (5 bases each). This CDR3 region has 12 residues. V lost 5 bases to trimming and J lost 6 bases, with 9 bases between them. CDR1 SNHLY and CDR2 FYNNEI come from the germline V gene. CDR3 amino acids: CASSPEGDTQYF. The CDR3 DNA sequence: TGTGCCAGCAGTCCCGAGGGGGATACGCAGTATTTT.

This chain connects TRBV6-1 to TRBJ1-1; D ambiguous. The CDR3 totals 12 residues. The germline CDR1 and CDR2 sequences are MNHNS and SASEGT. Trimming shortened V by 6 bases and J by 1 base, and 6 bases separated the two germline ends. DNA of the CDR3: TGTGCCAGCAGACAATCGAACACTGAAGCTTTCTTT. Its protein is CASRQSNTEAFF.